Here is one TCR beta chain with its context. The assay was immunoSEQ multiplex PCR, and TCRdb's table has in-frame clones only and misses some. The repertoire holds 25,000 to 35,000 clones, approximately 92% seen once, with 5% to 6% in the top ten. This specimen comes from a study of T cell changes during pregnancy in multiple sclerosis. This TCR came from a female donor with multiple sclerosis, enrolled in a pregnancy study. The input for sequencing was CD8+ T cells from peripheral blood mononuclear cells, taken before pregnancy.

The CDR3 nucleotides are TGTGCCAGCAGCTCAGAGAAAGGGGGTAATGAGCAGTTCTTC. It codes for CASSSEKGGNEQFF. The rearrangement links TRBV7-9 to TRBJ2-1; TRBD1 might be the D (6 bases). This CDR3 region has 14 residues. CDR1 is SEHNR, CDR2 FQNEAQ, per germline (reference sequence). Between the trimmed V and J ends, which lost 4 bases and 7 bases, there was a span of 14 bases.